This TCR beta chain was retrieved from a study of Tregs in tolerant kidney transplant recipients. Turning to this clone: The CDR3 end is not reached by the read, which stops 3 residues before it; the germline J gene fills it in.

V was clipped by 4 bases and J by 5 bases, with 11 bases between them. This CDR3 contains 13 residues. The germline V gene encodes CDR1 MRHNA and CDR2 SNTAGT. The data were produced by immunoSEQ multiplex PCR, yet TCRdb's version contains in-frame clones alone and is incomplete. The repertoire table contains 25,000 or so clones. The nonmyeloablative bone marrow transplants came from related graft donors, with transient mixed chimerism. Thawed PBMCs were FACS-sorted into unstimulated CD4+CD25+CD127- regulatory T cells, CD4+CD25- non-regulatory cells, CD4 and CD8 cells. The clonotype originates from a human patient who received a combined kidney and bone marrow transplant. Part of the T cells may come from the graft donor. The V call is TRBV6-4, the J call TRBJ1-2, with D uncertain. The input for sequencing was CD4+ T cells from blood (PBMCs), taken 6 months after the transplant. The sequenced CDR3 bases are TGTGCCAGCAGTGTAGCTTTATCGTATGGC. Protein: CASSVALSYG. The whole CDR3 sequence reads CASSVALSYGYTF.